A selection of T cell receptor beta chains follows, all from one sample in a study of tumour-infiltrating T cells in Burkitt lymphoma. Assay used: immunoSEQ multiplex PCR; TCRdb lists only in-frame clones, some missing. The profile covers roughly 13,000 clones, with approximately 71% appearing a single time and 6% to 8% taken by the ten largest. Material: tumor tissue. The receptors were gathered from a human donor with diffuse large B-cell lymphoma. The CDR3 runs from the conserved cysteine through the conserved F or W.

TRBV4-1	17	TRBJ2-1	CASSQDDIADSYNEQFF
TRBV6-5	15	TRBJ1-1	CASISQGAILNEAFF
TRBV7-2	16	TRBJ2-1	CASSLVGARNYNEQFF
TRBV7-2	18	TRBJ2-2	CASSSSGLAGGAGGELFF
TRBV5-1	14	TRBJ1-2	CASSLVDTLNGYTF
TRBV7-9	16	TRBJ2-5	CASSLAGRSYQETQYF
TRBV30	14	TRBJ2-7	CAWNPGQDTYEQYF
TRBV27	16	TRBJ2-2	CASSRSGLANTGELFF
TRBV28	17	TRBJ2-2	CASNLGLAGSNTGELFF
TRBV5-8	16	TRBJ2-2	CASSLVRTGNTGELFF
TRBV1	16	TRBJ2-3	CTSSQGVSRRADTQYF
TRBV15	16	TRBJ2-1	CATSRKGQGAGDEQFF
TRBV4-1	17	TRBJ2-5	CASSQLGPTGGGETQYF
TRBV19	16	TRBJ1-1	CASSIFYRPGGTEAFF
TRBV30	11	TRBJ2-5	CASLKVETQYF
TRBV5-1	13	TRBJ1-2	CASSTGTHYGYTF
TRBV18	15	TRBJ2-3	CASSPFAGWADTQYF
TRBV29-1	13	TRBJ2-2	CSVESGSTGELFF
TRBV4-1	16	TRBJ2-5	CASSRGGTGRSETQYF
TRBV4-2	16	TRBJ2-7	CASSQEGASGRYEQYF
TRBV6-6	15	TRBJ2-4	CASSRLGQGAAGQYF
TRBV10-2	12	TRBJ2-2	CAVRLDPGELFF
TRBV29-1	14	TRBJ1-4	CSVAWAGSNEKLFF
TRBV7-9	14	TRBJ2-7	CASSPLGQVYEQYF
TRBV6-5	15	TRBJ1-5	CASSFSGQTTAPQHF
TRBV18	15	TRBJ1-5	CASSLGEGSNQPQHF
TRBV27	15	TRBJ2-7	CASSSYDGRSYEQYF
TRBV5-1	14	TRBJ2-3	CASSRDGSTDTQYF
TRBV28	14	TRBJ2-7	CASSLQGLVYEQYF
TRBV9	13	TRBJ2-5	CASSVEQGETQYF
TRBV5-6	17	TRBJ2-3	CASSLRVAGGSTDTQYF
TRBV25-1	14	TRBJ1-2	CASSESVRNYGYTF
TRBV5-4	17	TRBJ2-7	CASSLPSSGRDAYEQYF
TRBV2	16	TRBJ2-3	CASGFGWSPSTDTQYF
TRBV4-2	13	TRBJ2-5	CASSQDLRETQYF
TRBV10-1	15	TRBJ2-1	CASSNPGQGTDEQFF
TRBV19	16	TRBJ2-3	CASSTRTSGNADTQYF
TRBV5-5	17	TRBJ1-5	CASSLVLAARTNQPQHF
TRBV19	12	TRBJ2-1	CASEGTGIEQFF
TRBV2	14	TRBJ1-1	CASSGQNMNTEAFF
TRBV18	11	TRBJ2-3	CASSPGDTQYF
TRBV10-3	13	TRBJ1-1	CAISDPQNTEAFF
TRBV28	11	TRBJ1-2	CASIYDYGYTF
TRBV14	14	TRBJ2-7	CASRLTSLRGEQYF